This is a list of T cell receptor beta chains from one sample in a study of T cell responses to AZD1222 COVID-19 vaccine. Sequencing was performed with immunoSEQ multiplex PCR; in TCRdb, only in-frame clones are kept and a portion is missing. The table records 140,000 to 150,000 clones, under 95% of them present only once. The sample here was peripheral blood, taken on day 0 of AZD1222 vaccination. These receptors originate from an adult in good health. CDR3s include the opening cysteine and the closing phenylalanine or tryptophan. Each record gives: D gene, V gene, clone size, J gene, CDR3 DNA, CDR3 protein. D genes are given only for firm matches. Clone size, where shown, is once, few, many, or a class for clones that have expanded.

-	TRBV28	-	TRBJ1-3	TGTGCCAGCAGTTCCACCGACAGATACTCTGGAAACACCATATATTTT	CASSSTDRYSGNTIYF
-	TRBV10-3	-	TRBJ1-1	TGTGCCATCAGTGAGTCGGAAGCTCCAAACACTGAAGCTTTCTTT	CAISESEAPNTEAFF
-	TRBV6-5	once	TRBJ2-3	TGTGCCACCGAGGGAAGGACAGATACGCAGTATTTT	CATEGRTDTQYF
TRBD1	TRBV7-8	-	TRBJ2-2	TGTGCCAGCAGCTTATGGGACAGGCCAGCCGGGGAGCTGTTTTTT	CASSLWDRPAGELFF
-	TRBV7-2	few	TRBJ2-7	TGTGCCAGCAGCTTCCCTTACGCGGCCTACGAGCAGTACTTC	CASSFPYAAYEQYF
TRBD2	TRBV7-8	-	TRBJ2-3	TGTGCCAGCAGCTCACGAGCGGGGGTGCTCTCCACAGATACGCAGTATTTT	CASSSRAGVLSTDTQYF
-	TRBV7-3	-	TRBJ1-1	TGTGCCAGCAGCCAGGACGGAGAGAACACTGAAGCTTTCTTT	CASSQDGENTEAFF
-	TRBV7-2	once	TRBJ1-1	TGTGCCAGCAGCTTAGGGTTTACGACTGAAGCTTTCTTT	CASSLGFTTEAFF
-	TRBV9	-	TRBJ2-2	TGTGCCAGCAGCGGCCGGGACTGGGACACCGGGGAGCTGTTTTTT	CASSGRDWDTGELFF
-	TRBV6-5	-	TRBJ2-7	TGTGCCAGCACCCCCGGGGCGGGCTACGAGCAGTACTTC	CASTPGAGYEQYF
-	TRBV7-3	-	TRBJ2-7	TGTGCCAGCGGTCGGGCCTCCTACGAGCAGTACTTC	CASGRASYEQYF
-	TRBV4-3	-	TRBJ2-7	TGCGCCAGCAGCCAAGAAGATTCTAGCGCTGGGCCCTACGAGCAGTACTTC	CASSQEDSSAGPYEQYF
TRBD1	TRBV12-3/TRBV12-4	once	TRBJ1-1	TGTGCCAGCAGTTTAGGACAGGGGGCTTTCTTT	CASSLGQGAFF
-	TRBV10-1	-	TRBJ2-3	TGCTGGGGCCGGGTCGCAGATACGCAGTATTTT	CWGRVADTQYF
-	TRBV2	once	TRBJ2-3	TGTGCCAGCAGTGAACAAAGGACTGTCGGAGATACGCAGTATTTT	CASSEQRTVGDTQYF
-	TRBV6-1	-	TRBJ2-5	TGTGCCAGCAGTGAGTTCGTGAGCGAGACCCAGTACTTC	CASSEFVSETQYF
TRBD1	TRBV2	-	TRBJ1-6	TGTGCCAGCAGAATGACAGGGGGCATGAATTCACCCCTCCACTTT	CASRMTGGMNSPLHF
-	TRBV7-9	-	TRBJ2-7	TGTGCCAGCAGCTCCCATTACGAGCAGTACTTC	CASSSHYEQYF
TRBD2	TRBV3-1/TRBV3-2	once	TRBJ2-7	TGTGCCAGCAGCCCCAAAGCCCAGCGGGAGAGGGCAAGGGAGCAGTACTTC	CASSPKAQRERAREQYF
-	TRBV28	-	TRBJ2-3	TGTGCCAGCAGTTTAGGAGGCGGAGTCACAGATACGCAGTATTTT	CASSLGGGVTDTQYF
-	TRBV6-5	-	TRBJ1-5	TGTGCCAGCAGGTCTTTAGTAGCCCAGCATTTT	CASRSLVAQHF
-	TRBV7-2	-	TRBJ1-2	TGTGCCAGCAGCTTAGACCGAGCCTACTATGGCTACACCTTC	CASSLDRAYYGYTF
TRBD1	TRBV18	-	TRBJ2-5	TGTGCCAGCTCCCCTCTCGGACAGGGGTACCAAGAGACCCAGTACTTC	CASSPLGQGYQETQYF
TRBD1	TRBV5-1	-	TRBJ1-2	TGCGCCAGCAGCTTGGGCCCGGGACAGGGACATGGCTACACCTTC	CASSLGPGQGHGYTF
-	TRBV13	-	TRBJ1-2	TGTGCCAGCAGCTTAGAAGGGGATCGCGGCTACACCTTC	CASSLEGDRGYTF
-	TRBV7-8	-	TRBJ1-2	TGTGCCAGCAGCTCGACCGGACAGCCAAACTATGGCTACACCTTC	CASSSTGQPNYGYTF
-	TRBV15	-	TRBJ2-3	TGTGCCACCAGCAGAGCTGGACGGGGCACAGATACGCAGTATTTT	CATSRAGRGTDTQYF
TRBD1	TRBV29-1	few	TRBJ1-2	TGCAGCGTCCCACGACCAGGGGGGGAGGACTATGGCTACACCTTC	CSVPRPGGEDYGYTF
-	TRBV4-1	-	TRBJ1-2	TGCGCCAGCAGCCAGCCGGCCCAGGGGAATAAGTATAGCTACACCTTC	CASSQPAQGNKYSYTF
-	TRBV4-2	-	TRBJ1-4	TGTGCCAGCAGCCATCCTAACAGAGGACAAGAAAAACTGTTTTTT	CASSHPNRGQEKLFF
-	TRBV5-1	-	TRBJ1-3	TGCGCCAGCAGCTTAGGTTTATCCTCTGGAAACACCATATATTTT	CASSLGLSSGNTIYF
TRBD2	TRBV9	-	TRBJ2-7	TGTGCCAGTAGCCGGACTAGTCTGTCCTACGAGCAGTACTTC	CASSRTSLSYEQYF
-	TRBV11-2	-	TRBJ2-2	TGTGCCAGCAGCTTTGTAGTGAACACCGGGGAGCTGTTTTTT	CASSFVVNTGELFF
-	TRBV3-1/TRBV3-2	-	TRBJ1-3	TGTGCCAGCAGCCAAGTGAACACCATATATTTT	CASSQVNTIYF
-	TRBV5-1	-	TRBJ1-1	TGCGCCAGCCGGGCAGGGCCTACACCAGCTGAAGCTTTCTTT	CASRAGPTPAEAFF